Listed below are T cell receptor beta chains from one sample, sequenced in a study of beta chain features in type 1 diabetes. TCRdb's copy holds only in-frame clones and misses some; the assay was immunoSEQ multiplex PCR. The data show hundreds of thousands of clones, roughly 12% seen once. Sequenced sample: naive CD4+ T cells from blood. All receptors derive from a man aged 18 to 35 with type 1 diabetes. Each CDR3 is given with its conserved first and last residue. The order of the fields is CDR3 DNA, CDR3 protein, D gene, J gene, V gene, clone size. The D gene is left open where the match is weak. Clone size is shown for a subset of rows, as once, few, many or a class of expanded clone.

DNA: TGTGCCAGCACCGTAGGGAGGCCTCTCGAGCAGTACTTC
CDR3: CASTVGRPLEQYF
D: NA
J: TRBJ2-7
V: TRBV21-1
size: NA

DNA: TGTGCCAGCAGCTTAGGGGGGACTAGCGGGGCTAGGGCCCAGTACTTC
CDR3: CASSLGGTSGARAQYF
D: TRBD2
J: TRBJ2-5
V: TRBV7-2
size: NA

DNA: TGTGCCAGCAGGGGTACACAGCCCCAGCATTTT
CDR3: CASRGTQPQHF
D: NA
J: TRBJ1-5
V: TRBV2
size: NA

DNA: TGTGCCTGGAGTCCTCGTCTAGCCAGAGAGCAGTACTTC
CDR3: CAWSPRLAREQYF
D: NA
J: TRBJ2-7
V: TRBV30
size: few

DNA: TGTGCCAGTCTCGGTACTTTGTGGAACACCGGGGAGCTGTTTTTT
CDR3: CASLGTLWNTGELFF
D: NA
J: TRBJ2-2
V: TRBV2
size: few

DNA: TGTGCTAGTGGTTTGGCCTACGAGCAGTACTTC
CDR3: CASGLAYEQYF
D: NA
J: TRBJ2-7
V: TRBV12-5
size: few

DNA: TGTGCCAGCAGCTTAGTCGGCGGGGGAGAGACCCAGTACTTC
CDR3: CASSLVGGGETQYF
D: TRBD2
J: TRBJ2-5
V: TRBV7-8
size: NA

DNA: TGTGCCAGCAGGGGACCCAGCAGGAATACGCAGTATTTT
CDR3: CASRGPSRNTQYF
D: NA
J: TRBJ2-3
V: TRBV5-4
size: few

DNA: TGTGCCAGCAGCTTCCAGGCAAGGGATCCCTATAATTCACCCCTCCACTTT
CDR3: CASSFQARDPYNSPLHF
D: NA
J: TRBJ1-6
V: TRBV7-9
size: few

DNA: TGCGCCAGCAGCTTGGGCCTTGACAGGGTGAGCACTGAAGCTTTCTTT
CDR3: CASSLGLDRVSTEAFF
D: TRBD1
J: TRBJ1-1
V: TRBV5-1
size: few

DNA: TGTGCCAGCAGCTTACGACAGGGAGCCTATGGCTACACCTTC
CDR3: CASSLRQGAYGYTF
D: TRBD1
J: TRBJ1-2
V: TRBV5-4
size: few

DNA: TGTGCCAGCAGTTTATATGGAACCTACGAGCAGTACTTC
CDR3: CASSLYGTYEQYF
D: NA
J: TRBJ2-7
V: TRBV28
size: NA

DNA: TGTGCCAGCAGCTTTCCAGGGGCCGTTTCACCCCTCCACTTT
CDR3: CASSFPGAVSPLHF
D: NA
J: TRBJ1-6
V: TRBV7-9
size: NA

DNA: TGTGCCAGCAGTCGAGGACCCGCCAGCTATGGCTACACCTTC
CDR3: CASSRGPASYGYTF
D: NA
J: TRBJ1-2
V: TRBV6-5
size: few

DNA: TGTGCCAGCAGCTTAGAATCAGGTACCCAGCATTTT
CDR3: CASSLESGTQHF
D: NA
J: TRBJ1-5
V: TRBV7-9
size: NA

DNA: TGCAGCGTCCCCAATTGGGACACTGAAGCTTTCTTT
CDR3: CSVPNWDTEAFF
D: NA
J: TRBJ1-1
V: TRBV29-1
size: NA

DNA: TGTGCCGTCTCGGGCGACACCGGGGAGCTGTTTTTT
CDR3: CAVSGDTGELFF
D: NA
J: TRBJ2-2
V: TRBV10-3
size: few

DNA: TGTGCCAGCAGCGACCGGGGACGGGAGACCCAGTACTTC
CDR3: CASSDRGRETQYF
D: NA
J: TRBJ2-5
V: TRBV7-2
size: NA

DNA: TGTGCCAGCACCAACAGGGGTAGAACCTACGAGCAGTACTTC
CDR3: CASTNRGRTYEQYF
D: TRBD1
J: TRBJ2-7
V: TRBV5-6
size: few

DNA: TGCGCCAGCAGCTCAAACAATGAGCAGTTCTTC
CDR3: CASSSNNEQFF
D: NA
J: TRBJ2-1
V: TRBV5-1
size: NA

DNA: TGTGCCAGTAGTTCCTCGCCCGGAGGTGCAGATACGCAGTATTTT
CDR3: CASSSSPGGADTQYF
D: NA
J: TRBJ2-3
V: TRBV19
size: NA

DNA: TGTGCCAGCAGCCCTCGACAGGGGGCAGATACGCAGTATTTT
CDR3: CASSPRQGADTQYF
D: TRBD1
J: TRBJ2-3
V: TRBV9
size: NA

DNA: TGTGCCAGCAGCGTCCATTATGGGGAAAAACTGTTTTTT
CDR3: CASSVHYGEKLFF
D: NA
J: TRBJ1-4
V: TRBV7-9
size: few

DNA: TGTGCCAGTAGTTTCCGGGACAGGGGTCAAGAGACCCAGTACTTC
CDR3: CASSFRDRGQETQYF
D: TRBD1
J: TRBJ2-5
V: TRBV19
size: NA

DNA: TGTGCCAGCAGCCAAGGTCAGGGCATCTTTGATGGCTACACCTTC
CDR3: CASSQGQGIFDGYTF
D: NA
J: TRBJ1-2
V: TRBV4-2
size: few

DNA: TGTGCCAGCAGCTTGGGGGATCTCTACCAGCCCCAGCATTTT
CDR3: CASSLGDLYQPQHF
D: NA
J: TRBJ1-5
V: TRBV7-9
size: NA

DNA: TGTGCCTGGAGCGTACAGGGGTCCTCCGAAGCTTTCTTT
CDR3: CAWSVQGSSEAFF
D: TRBD1
J: TRBJ1-1
V: TRBV30
size: few

DNA: TGTGCCAGCAGCCCTCAAGCGGGGGGGCCAGAGACCCAGTACTTC
CDR3: CASSPQAGGPETQYF
D: TRBD2
J: TRBJ2-5
V: TRBV7-2
size: NA

DNA: TGTGCCAGCAGTTTGAGACAGGGGATCTATGGCTACACCTTC
CDR3: CASSLRQGIYGYTF
D: TRBD1
J: TRBJ1-2
V: TRBV27
size: NA

DNA: TGTGCCTGGAGTGTACGTATTCTATACGAGCAGTACTTC
CDR3: CAWSVRILYEQYF
D: NA
J: TRBJ2-7
V: TRBV30
size: few

DNA: TGTGCCAGCAGTATCGAAAGCCTTAATTCACCCCTCCACTTT
CDR3: CASSIESLNSPLHF
D: NA
J: TRBJ1-6
V: TRBV5-4
size: few

DNA: TGTGCCAGCAGCTTAGGACAGGGGAGCACTGAAGCTTTCTTT
CDR3: CASSLGQGSTEAFF
D: TRBD1
J: TRBJ1-1
V: TRBV7-3
size: NA

DNA: TGTGCCAGCAGCTTAAGGGACAGGGATGGCTACACCTTC
CDR3: CASSLRDRDGYTF
D: TRBD1
J: TRBJ1-2
V: TRBV7-9
size: NA

DNA: TGTGCCAGCAGCCAGGTTCAGACAGGACCGTATGGCTACACCTTC
CDR3: CASSQVQTGPYGYTF
D: NA
J: TRBJ1-2
V: TRBV14
size: NA

DNA: TGTGCCAGCAGCCAAGATGGGGCCCCGAGCTCCTACAATGAGCAGTTCTTC
CDR3: CASSQDGAPSSYNEQFF
D: NA
J: TRBJ2-1
V: TRBV4-2
size: NA

DNA: TGTGCCAGCAGCTTTTCAACCGGGACAGCAGGACATGAGCAGTTCTTC
CDR3: CASSFSTGTAGHEQFF
D: TRBD1
J: TRBJ2-1
V: TRBV7-9
size: few

DNA: TGTGCCAGCAGCTTGACAGGGGGCAACAATGAGCAGTTCTTC
CDR3: CASSLTGGNNEQFF
D: TRBD1
J: TRBJ2-1
V: TRBV7-9
size: few

DNA: TGTGCCTGGACTAGCGGGGGGTACAATGAGCAGTTCTTC
CDR3: CAWTSGGYNEQFF
D: TRBD2
J: TRBJ2-1
V: TRBV30
size: few

DNA: TGTGCCAGTAGTATTCGACTGATCTGGACACAAGAGACCCAGTACTTC
CDR3: CASSIRLIWTQETQYF
D: NA
J: TRBJ2-5
V: TRBV19
size: few

DNA: TGTGCCTGGAGCGGCCAGGGATATGGCTACACCTTC
CDR3: CAWSGQGYGYTF
D: NA
J: TRBJ1-2
V: TRBV30
size: few

DNA: TGCAGGGGCAGGGGTACTGAAGCTTTCTTT
CDR3: CRGRGTEAFF
D: NA
J: TRBJ1-1
V: TRBV20-1
size: few

DNA: TGTGCCTGGATGGGCTACTATGGCTACACCTTC
CDR3: CAWMGYYGYTF
D: NA
J: TRBJ1-2
V: TRBV30
size: few

DNA: TGTGCTAGTGGTACCGGACAGGAACCAGCAGAGACCCAGTACTTC
CDR3: CASGTGQEPAETQYF
D: TRBD1
J: TRBJ2-5
V: TRBV12-5
size: few

DNA: TGTGCCAGCAGCCTCTCCGGGAACGAGCAGTACTTC
CDR3: CASSLSGNEQYF
D: NA
J: TRBJ2-7
V: TRBV6-5
size: NA

DNA: TGCGCCAGCAGCCCCCTAGCAGGTAACACTGAAGCTTTCTTT
CDR3: CASSPLAGNTEAFF
D: NA
J: TRBJ1-1
V: TRBV4-1
size: few

DNA: TGTGCCAGCAGTCTTACGACAGGGGTTACTGAAGCTTTCTTT
CDR3: CASSLTTGVTEAFF
D: TRBD1
J: TRBJ1-1
V: TRBV28
size: NA

DNA: TGTGCCAGCAGCTTAGCCGGTGGTTACTCCTACGAGCAGTACTTC
CDR3: CASSLAGGYSYEQYF
D: NA
J: TRBJ2-7
V: TRBV7-9
size: NA

DNA: TGTGCCAGCAGTGATGGGACAGGGTGGCAGCCCCAGCATTTT
CDR3: CASSDGTGWQPQHF
D: TRBD1
J: TRBJ1-5
V: TRBV25-1
size: few

DNA: TGTGCCAGCAGCTTAAGGAAGGACAGGGGATTGAGGTCACCCCTCCACTTT
CDR3: CASSLRKDRGLRSPLHF
D: TRBD1
J: TRBJ1-6
V: TRBV7-8
size: NA

DNA: TGTGCCAGCAGCTTGGGAGGGAGAACTGAAGCTTTCTTT
CDR3: CASSLGGRTEAFF
D: NA
J: TRBJ1-1
V: TRBV7-3
size: few

DNA: TGCGCCAGCAGACGGACTAGTGGGGACAATGAGCAGTTCTTC
CDR3: CASRRTSGDNEQFF
D: TRBD2
J: TRBJ2-1
V: TRBV5-1
size: few

DNA: TGTGCCAGCAGCCTCATCGGGACAGGGAACACTGAAGCTTTCTTT
CDR3: CASSLIGTGNTEAFF
D: TRBD1
J: TRBJ1-1
V: TRBV7-3
size: NA

DNA: TGTGCCAGCAGCGTCAGGGGGCATGGCTACACCTTC
CDR3: CASSVRGHGYTF
D: TRBD1
J: TRBJ1-2
V: TRBV9
size: NA

DNA: TGTGCCTGGAGCCAGGGAGGTTCGGGGCTCGAAGCTTTCTTT
CDR3: CAWSQGGSGLEAFF
D: NA
J: TRBJ1-1
V: TRBV30
size: few

DNA: TGCGCCAGCAGCTTAGGACCGATGAACACTGAAGCTTTCTTT
CDR3: CASSLGPMNTEAFF
D: NA
J: TRBJ1-1
V: TRBV5-1
size: NA

DNA: TGTGCCAGCAGCCTAGGACAGCTCTCCTACAATGAGCAGTTCTTC
CDR3: CASSLGQLSYNEQFF
D: NA
J: TRBJ2-1
V: TRBV5-6
size: NA

DNA: TGCGCCAGCAGCCAAGATAGTCCTTTATTCCCCTCCTACGAGCAGTACTTC
CDR3: CASSQDSPLFPSYEQYF
D: NA
J: TRBJ2-7
V: TRBV4-1
size: few

DNA: TGTGCCAGCAGTGAAGGAGTCCGGACAGGGTCCGAGCAGTACTTC
CDR3: CASSEGVRTGSEQYF
D: TRBD1
J: TRBJ2-7
V: TRBV6-1
size: few